This T cell receptor (beta chain) was captured in a study of blood T cell repertoires in COVID-19. The wider study: Nucleic acid was either cDNA or gDNA, and it came from T cells, B-cell-depleted T cells, or PBMCs.

The germline gives CDR1 SGHNT, CDR2 YENEEA. This CDR3 has 16 residues. Trimming stripped 4 bases from V and 0 bases from J, with 12 bases between. Assay used: immunoSEQ multiplex PCR; TCRdb lists only in-frame clones, some missing. The sample lists roughly 140,000 clones; around 80% were seen once. The receptor was derived from a man between 60 and 75 years old with acute or convalescent COVID-19. Sequenced sample: peripheral blood. The rearrangement uses TRBV11-3 and TRBJ2-2; tentatively, D is TRBD2 (5 bases). Written as DNA, the CDR3 is TGTGCCAGCAGCTCAGCGTGGGGAGCGAACACCGGGGAGCTGTTTTTT. Protein product: CASSSAWGANTGELFF.